This entry is about one TCR beta chain. As yet, its antigen is unknown. The sample originates from a study of post-analysis software for immune sequencing data. Points from the study as a whole: A few TRBV segments appeared more often in patients than in controls, and TRBV5-6, TRBV5-1 and TRBV20-1 were among these.

Carried by the TCR beta cDNA libraries were unique molecular identifiers. TCRdb independently ran MiXCR on the PCR reads; one entry per CDR3 protein. The top ten clones hold roughly 1.8% of a sample with under 650,000 distinct CDR3 sequences, 44% of them seen once. Trimming left V 5 bases short and J 0 bases short, with 17 bases between. This CDR3 spans 17 amino acids. The clonotype was recovered from a girl under 18 with multiple sclerosis. The sequencing sample was made of blood. V and J are TRBV12-3 or TRBV12-4 and TRBJ1-5; weak D call: TRBD1 (6 bases). CDR3 in amino acids: CASSAATGFDSNQPQHF. The CDR3 DNA reads TGTGCCAGCAGTGCAGCCACAGGGTTCGATAGCAATCAGCCCCAGCATTTT.